A selection of T cell receptor beta chains follows, all from one sample in a study of cytomegalovirus exposure and HLA in healthy donors. Clones were read by immunoSEQ multiplex PCR, and TCRdb kept only the in-frame ones, dropping some. Of 200,000 to 250,000 clones listed, almost 80% are singletons. The sample taken for sequencing was PBMCs. These receptors were taken from a young man in good health and CMV-seronegative. Each CDR3 is given with its conserved first and last residue. Each record gives: V gene, D gene, J gene, clone size, CDR3 protein, CDR3 DNA. The D gene is left open where the match is weak. Size is stated for part of the rows, as once, few or many counts, or as a class when the clone is expanded.

v_gene: TRBV6-5; d_gene: .; j_gene: TRBJ1-5; abundance: .; CDR3aa: CASNPDSSSNQPQHF; CDR3nt: TGTGCCAGCAATCCGGACAGTTCTAGCAATCAGCCCCAGCATTTT
v_gene: TRBV10-3; d_gene: TRBD1; j_gene: TRBJ1-2; abundance: .; CDR3aa: CAISESWTGGSGYGYTF; CDR3nt: TGTGCCATCAGTGAGTCTTGGACAGGGGGATCCGGCTATGGCTACACCTTC
v_gene: TRBV6-5; d_gene: .; j_gene: TRBJ2-3; abundance: .; CDR3aa: CASSSPGEGTDTQYF; CDR3nt: TGTGCCAGCAGTTCACCAGGGGAAGGCACAGATACGCAGTATTTT
v_gene: TRBV6-5; d_gene: .; j_gene: TRBJ2-5; abundance: .; CDR3aa: CASSEGPGLETQYF; CDR3nt: TGTGCCAGCAGTGAAGGGCCAGGGTTGGAGACCCAGTACTTC
v_gene: TRBV4-1; d_gene: TRBD1; j_gene: TRBJ2-4; abundance: .; CDR3aa: CASSQGQGLNIQYF; CDR3nt: TGCGCCAGCAGCCAAGGACAGGGCCTAAACATTCAGTACTTC
v_gene: TRBV7-8; d_gene: .; j_gene: TRBJ2-4; abundance: .; CDR3aa: CASSLQRSLAKNIQYF; CDR3nt: TGTGCCAGCAGCTTACAGCGGAGCCTAGCCAAAAACATTCAGTACTTC
v_gene: TRBV4-2; d_gene: .; j_gene: TRBJ1-6; abundance: .; CDR3aa: CASSQDGAGENSPLHF; CDR3nt: TGTGCCAGCAGCCAAGATGGGGCCGGCGAGAATTCACCCCTCCACTTT
v_gene: TRBV7-9; d_gene: .; j_gene: TRBJ2-6; abundance: .; CDR3aa: CAAVPRTGANVLTF; CDR3nt: TGTGCCGCGGTTCCGAGAACTGGGGCCAACGTCCTGACTTTC
v_gene: TRBV13; d_gene: .; j_gene: TRBJ1-1; abundance: few; CDR3aa: CASSPRGTEAFF; CDR3nt: TGTGCCAGCAGCCCGCGGGGCACTGAAGCTTTCTTT
v_gene: TRBV9; d_gene: .; j_gene: TRBJ1-3; abundance: .; CDR3aa: CASKVAGDRSGNTIYF; CDR3nt: TGTGCCAGCAAGGTGGCGGGAGACCGATCTGGAAACACCATATATTTT
v_gene: TRBV15; d_gene: .; j_gene: TRBJ1-5; abundance: .; CDR3aa: CATRGYGNQPQHF; CDR3nt: TGTGCCACGAGGGGGTATGGCAATCAGCCCCAGCATTTT
v_gene: TRBV15; d_gene: .; j_gene: TRBJ2-4; abundance: .; CDR3aa: CATSRSHQNIQYF; CDR3nt: TGTGCCACCAGCAGATCACACCAAAACATTCAGTACTTC
v_gene: TRBV18; d_gene: TRBD1; j_gene: TRBJ2-7; abundance: .; CDR3aa: CASSPPGQGGGEQYF; CDR3nt: TGTGCCAGCTCACCACCCGGACAGGGCGGCGGAGAGCAGTACTTC
v_gene: TRBV6-5; d_gene: TRBD1; j_gene: TRBJ1-5; abundance: once; CDR3aa: CASSVAGTGVQPQHF; CDR3nt: TGTGCCAGCAGTGTCGCCGGGACAGGGGTTCAGCCCCAGCATTTT
v_gene: TRBV7-3; d_gene: TRBD1; j_gene: TRBJ1-1; abundance: once; CDR3aa: CASSLDRVTEAFF; CDR3nt: TGTGCCAGCAGCCTCGACAGGGTAACTGAAGCTTTCTTT